This T cell receptor beta chain was sequenced during a study of T-cell reconstitution after alpha-beta-depleted transplantation in children. This clonotype was observed many times. This sample's TCRbeta library carried unique molecular identifier barcodes. MiXCR, applied by TCRdb to the PCR reads, yields one record per CDR3 protein. This sample yields fewer than 120,000 distinct CDR3 sequences, of which about a tenth are seen a single time; around 8.2% belongs to the top ten. The CDR3 totals 13 residues. Trimming pared 4 bases from V and 2 bases from J, leaving 9 bases between. Per the germline V gene, CDR1 is LNHNV and CDR2 is YYDKDF (reference sequence).

The specimen comprised PBMCs from the stem cell graft donor, sampled from the stem cell graft. The TCR originated in a human donor who donated a stem cell graft to a child with acute lymphoblastic leukemia. The gene calls are TRBV15 and TRBJ2-7, with a tentative D call TRBD2 (5 bases). CDR3 DNA: TGTGCCACCAGCAAAGCGGAAACCTACGAGCAGTACTTC. Its protein is CATSKAETYEQYF.